Presented here are 22 T cell receptor beta chains from one specimen sequenced in a study of cytomegalovirus exposure and HLA in healthy donors (dated by TCRdb to about 2017). Library preparation employed the immunoSEQ multiplex PCR assay. TCRdb obtained this table from immuneACCESS and retained in-frame rearrangements with V and J assigned. These tables miss some clones; where compared with another copy, unresolved V genes account for less than half of the shortfall, and the remainder is unexplained. In all, the sample holds approximately 120,000 clones, and roughly 89% of those were seen once. Of the sample, more than 1.5% is held by the ten largest clones. Sequenced input: PBMCs. These receptors came from a woman between 18 and 29 years old in good health and CMV-seronegative.

The chain couples TRBV18 to TRBJ2-7, with D hard to call. Per the germline V gene, CDR1 is KGHSH and CDR2 is LQKENI. This CDR3 spans 15 amino acids. Between the trimmed V and J ends, which lost 3 bases and 4 bases, there was a span of 16 bases. CDR3 protein: CASSPGSTPLYEQYF. The CDR3 coding sequence is TGTGCCAGCTCACCGGGCAGCACTCCTCTGTACGAGCAGTACTTC.

The chain uses TRBV4-1 and TRBJ2-1, with 7 bases aligning to TRBD2. CDR1 MGHRA and CDR2 YSYEKL come from the germline V gene. V lost 0 bases to trimming and J lost 1 base; unmatched junction nucleotides: 3. The CDR3 runs 16 residues. CDR3 bases: TGCGCCAGCAGCCAAGACCCAGCGGGGTCCTACAATGAGCAGTTCTTC. Translation gives CASSQDPAGSYNEQFF.

The chain is built from TRBV6-5 and TRBJ2-3; TRBD2 might be the D (5 bases). The CDR3 loop spans 12 amino acids. Germline loops: CDR1 MNHEY, CDR2 SVGAGI. The V end lost 5 bases, the J end lost 5 bases, and 8 bases lay between the germline ends. The CDR3, as DNA: TGTGCCAGCAGTCAACTAGGAGATACGCAGTATTTT. Translation gives CASSQLGDTQYF.

V is TRBV9 and J is TRBJ1-3, with 9 bases fitting TRBD1. This CDR3 contains 14 residues. V trimming: 3 bases; J trimming: 2 bases; junction bases outside the gene matches: 0. The germline CDR1 and CDR2 sequences are SGDLS and YYNGEE. The CDR3 loop reads CASSGDRAGNTIYF. In DNA, the CDR3 is TGTGCCAGCAGCGGGGACAGGGCTGGAAACACCATATATTTT.

The chain carries TRBV5-5 and TRBJ1-2, with 7 bases identical to TRBD1. The germline gives CDR1 SGHKS, CDR2 YYEKEE (reference sequence). Unmatched junction bases numbered 0, after V lost 0 bases and J lost 7 bases. The CDR3 loop spans 12 amino acids. The CDR3 loop is CASSLGQGGYTF. CDR3 nucleotide sequence: TGTGCCAGCAGCTTGGGACAGGGTGGCTACACCTTC.

V is TRBV5-4 and J is TRBJ2-3; D ambiguous. V was pared by 4 bases and J by 0 bases, with 3 bases between. In germline, CDR1 is SGHNT, CDR2 YYREEE (reference sequence). The CDR3 loop spans 12 amino acids. CDR3 sequence reads: CASSTSTDTQYF. Written as DNA, the CDR3 is TGTGCCAGCAGCACTAGCACAGATACGCAGTATTTT.

This clone was counted once. The chain has TRBV5-5 and TRBJ2-3; D is possibly TRBD1 (5 bases). There are 11 residues in the CDR3. Trimming pared 7 bases from V and 3 bases from J, leaving 6 bases between. Germline V gives CDR1 SGHKS, CDR2 YYEKEE (reference sequence). The CDR3: CASGHTDTQYF. CDR3 bases: TGTGCCAGCGGACATACAGATACGCAGTATTTT.

V is TRBV5-6 and J is TRBJ1-2; no clear D gene. This CDR3 is built from 14 residues. Germline CDR1 and CDR2: SGHDT and YYEEEE. Trimming pared 0 bases from V and 4 bases from J, leaving 10 bases between. The CDR3 here is CASSLGRAFYGYTF. DNA of the CDR3: TGTGCCAGCAGCTTGGGGAGGGCATTCTATGGCTACACCTTC.

This clone was seen a handful of times. Other DNA sequences in this sample translate to the same CDR3. In DNA form, the CDR3 reads TGTGCCAGCAGTTACGGGACAGGGGGTTACGAGCAGTACTTC. Residues: CASSYGTGGYEQYF. The rearrangement uses TRBV6-5 and TRBJ2-7, with 11 bases identical to TRBD1. This CDR3 is 14 amino acids long. The V gene's germline CDR1 is MNHEY and CDR2 SVGAGI. The trim removed 2 bases at V and 4 bases at J, leaving 1 base unmatched.

The chain links TRBV19 to TRBJ2-1; 9 positions match TRBD2. The CDR3 totals 15 residues. With 4 bases clipped from V and 4 bases from J, the junction kept 5 bases outside the gene matches. The germline CDR1 and CDR2 sequences are LNHDA and SQIVND (reference sequence). The DNA of the CDR3 is TGTGCCAGTAGTAAGGGACTAGCTCCATACAATGAGCAGTTCTTC. Translation gives CASSKGLAPYNEQFF.

The rearrangement uses TRBV27 and TRBJ2-7; 13 bases map to TRBD2. J lost 7 bases, V lost 7 bases, and 10 bases had no gene match. This CDR3 contains 15 residues. The germline gives CDR1 MNHEY, CDR2 SMNVEV (reference sequence). The CDR3 reads CASTPGTSGTREQYF. The CDR3 nucleotides read TGTGCCAGCACTCCCGGGACTAGCGGGACCCGGGAGCAGTACTTC.

CDR3 sequence (DNA): TGTGCCAGCAGCGGAGGGGGACAGGGAAGCGGAAACACCATATATTTT. It specifies CASSGGGQGSGNTIYF. This chain uses TRBV9 with TRBJ1-3; the match to TRBD1 covers 9 bases. The CDR3 covers 16 residues. V dropped 3 bases and J dropped 4; count of bases not matched to a gene: 8. Germline loops: CDR1 SGDLS, CDR2 YYNGEE.

The chain has TRBV9 and TRBJ2-3; 7 positions match TRBD2. CDR1 and CDR2 from the germline V gene are SGDLS and YYNGEE. V dropped 0 bases and J dropped 4; count of bases not matched to a gene: 5. CDR3 length equals 15 residues. The CDR3, as DNA: TGTGCCAGCAGCGTAGTCGGGGGGAGTTCAGATACGCAGTATTTT. It specifies CASSVVGGSSDTQYF. The full variable domain, rest sourced from reference TRBV9 and TRBJ2-3, is DSGVTQTPKHLITATGQRVTLRCSPRSGDLSVYWYQQSLDQGLQFLIQYYNGEERAKGNILERFSAQQFPDLHSELNLSSLELGDSALYFCASSVVGGSSDTQYFGPGTRLTVL.

The chain is built from TRBV12-5 and TRBJ2-3; D might be TRBD2 (6 bases). V lost 1 base to trimming and J lost 3 bases, with 11 bases between them. Germline values: CDR1 LGHNT, CDR2 FRNRAP. This CDR3 has 15 amino acids. The CDR3 nucleotides read TGTGCTAGTGGTTTGGGGGGGGTTTGGACAGATACGCAGTATTTT. It codes for CASGLGGVWTDTQYF.

The V and J genes are TRBV11-2 and TRBJ2-7; 8 bases fit TRBD1. CDR3 length: 14 amino acids. Germline assignment: CDR1 SGHAT and CDR2 FQNNGV. V dropped 8 bases and J dropped 2; count of bases not matched to a gene: 8. In DNA, the CDR3 is TGTGCCAGCCACGCCGGGACAGGCCCCTACGAGCAGTACTTC. Its protein product is CASHAGTGPYEQYF.

The chain combines TRBV14 with TRBJ2-7; 8 bases agree with TRBD1. Germline lookup yields CDR1 SGHDN and CDR2 FVKESK. V was clipped by 2 bases and J by 5 bases; unmatched bases: 17. The CDR3 loop spans 18 amino acids. CDR3 region: CASSQYSPGRQGAHEQYF. The CDR3 DNA reads TGTGCCAGCAGCCAATATTCTCCGGGACGGCAGGGGGCCCACGAGCAGTACTTC.

V is TRBV6-5 and J is TRBJ2-1; D not resolved. Germline V lookup: CDR1 MNHEY, CDR2 SVGAGI. The CDR3 is 12 amino acids. Trimming took off 0 bases at V and 12 bases at J, with 9 bases between the two ends. CDR3: CASSYSGGSQFF. CDR3 nucleotide sequence: TGTGCCAGCAGTTACTCTGGCGGCTCGCAGTTCTTC.

The chain couples TRBV19 to TRBJ2-7; D unresolved. The CDR3 runs 11 residues. CDR1 LNHDA and CDR2 SQIVND come from the germline V gene (reference sequence). V shed 3 bases and J shed 4 bases, with 4 bases lying between them. CDR3 amino acids: CASSILYEQYF. Written as DNA, the CDR3 is TGTGCCAGTAGTATCCTGTACGAGCAGTACTTC.

CDR3 region: CAWREGPARDTGELFF. DNA for the CDR3: TGTGCCTGGAGGGAGGGACCCGCGAGGGACACCGGGGAGCTGTTTTTT. J is TRBJ2-2 and V is TRBV30, with TRBD2 as a possible D gene (6 bases). Deletions cut 3 bases from V and 3 bases from J, with 17 bases between. CDR3 length: 16 amino acids. In germline, CDR1 is GTSNPN, CDR2 SVGIG (reference sequence).

The sample holds one count of this clone. J is TRBJ2-6 and V is TRBV11-3; D is unresolved. CDR1 SGHNT and CDR2 YENEEA come from the germline V gene. V shed 1 base and J shed 2 bases, with 9 bases lying between them. The CDR3 covers 16 residues. The CDR3: CASSLGLAPGANVLTF. CDR3 nucleotide sequence: TGTGCCAGCAGCTTAGGTTTGGCTCCTGGGGCCAACGTCCTGACTTTC.

This chain links TRBV28 with TRBJ2-7; D remains ambiguous. Germline-derived CDR1 and CDR2 are MDHEN and SYDVKM. The V end was cut by 3 bases, the J end by 2 bases, with 8 bases between. The CDR3 is 13 amino acids. The DNA for the CDR3 is TGTGCCAGCAGTTTGAAATACACCTACGAGCAGTACTTC. Translation: CASSLKYTYEQYF.

V usage is TRBV18 and J usage is TRBJ2-7; TRBD1 matches at 7 bases. With V trimmed by 4 bases and J by 3 bases, 9 bases remained unmatched. The CDR3 extends over 15 amino acids. Germline CDR1 and CDR2: KGHSH and LQKENI. CDR3 DNA sequence: TGTGCCAGCTCACTTGGACAGGTGGGTATCTACGAGCAGTACTTC. It is translated as CASSLGQVGIYEQYF. The variable domain in full, completed from reference TRBV18 and TRBJ2-7, reads NAGVMQNPRHLVRRRGQEARLRCSPMKGHSHVYWYRQLPEEGLKFMVYLQKENIIDESGMPKERFSAEFPKEGPSILRIQQVVRGDSAAYFCASSLGQVGIYEQYFGPGTRLTVT.